The sequence of this TCR beta chain was determined in a study of siplizumab effects on memory and regulatory T cells. Per sample, the assay covered 80,000 to 100,000 TCR templates. The method was immunoSEQ multiplex PCR; TCRdb's version includes in-frame clones alone and lacks a portion of them. The sample includes over 90,000 clones, roughly 92% of them seen just once. Germline values: CDR1 MDHEN, CDR2 SYDVKM. CDR3 size: 13 residues. Deletions cut 8 bases from V and 0 bases from J, with 8 bases between. The TCR originated in a human donor in good health. The chain couples TRBV28 to TRBJ2-1; D is undetermined. Source material: CD4+ T cells sorted from blood. For the CDR3, the DNA is TGTGCCAGCTATAAGAGCTCCTACAATGAGCAGTTCTTC. Protein product: CASYKSSYNEQFF.